The 9 T cell receptor beta chains below were found in one sample sequenced in a study of graft-versus-host responses after intestinal transplantation. Profiled with immunoSEQ multiplex PCR; TCRdb holds only in-frame clones, not every one. Of some 40,000 clones listed, about 89% are singletons. The source material was PBMCs, sampled 300 to 320 days after intestinal transplant. Receptor source: a human patient who received an intestinal transplant, so some T cells may come from the graft donor.

The V gene is TRBV6-5, the J gene TRBJ2-7, with 7 nucleotides matching TRBD1. The V gene end was trimmed by 6 bases and the J gene end by 3 bases; junction bases not matched to a gene: 11. Germline CDR1 is MNHEY and CDR2 is SVGAGI. This CDR3 contains 15 residues. The CDR3 loop is CASRYGLDRFYEQYF. The CDR3, as DNA: TGTGCCAGCAGGTACGGACTGGACAGGTTCTACGAGCAGTACTTC.

The gene calls are TRBV25-1 and TRBJ2-2; 7 bases line up with TRBD2. The CDR3 loop spans 15 amino acids. Germline trimming cut 4 bases from V and 5 bases from J; bases unmatched to any gene: 7. CDR1 is MGHDK and CDR2 is SYGVNS in the germline V gene. The CDR3 region is CASSAAGVLTGELFF. For the CDR3, the DNA is TGTGCCAGCAGTGCTGCGGGAGTTTTGACCGGGGAGCTGTTTTTT.

As concerns this clone: The same CDR3 also results from other DNA sequences found in this sample. The V call is TRBV5-1, the J call TRBJ1-5; 7 bases align to TRBD1. Unmatched junction bases numbered 4, after V lost 3 bases and J lost 4 bases. This CDR3 contains 14 residues. Looked up from germline, CDR1 is SGHRS and CDR2 is YFSETQ. The CDR3 sequence is CASSYGTDNQPQHF. The CDR3 DNA reads TGCGCCAGCAGCTATGGGACAGATAATCAGCCCCAGCATTTT.

V is TRBV19 and J is TRBJ2-4, with TRBD1 as a possible D gene (5 bases). Germline V gene data show CDR1 as LNHDA and CDR2 as SQIVND (reference sequence). This CDR3 is built from 14 residues. The V end was cut by 5 bases, the J end by 2 bases, with 10 bases between. CDR3 region: CASSPQGSKNIQYF. CDR3 coding DNA: TGTGCCAGTAGTCCGCAGGGTTCCAAAAACATTCAGTACTTC. The full variable domain, in which reference TRBV19 and TRBJ2-4 provide the parts outside the CDR3, is DGGITQSPKYLFRKEGQNVTLSCEQNLNHDAMYWYRQDPGQGLRLIYYSQIVNDFQKGDIAEGYSVSREKKESFPLTVTSAQKNPTAFYLCASSPQGSKNIQYFGAGTRLSVL.

The chain joins TRBV7-3 to TRBJ2-6; D is ambiguous. Trimming pared 1 base from V and 2 bases from J, leaving 6 bases between. The CDR3 is made up of 15 amino acids. The V gene's germline CDR1 is SGHTA and CDR2 FQGTGA. The CDR3 is CASSLMWTGANVLTF. The CDR3 nucleotides read TGTGCCAGCAGCTTAATGTGGACTGGGGCCAACGTCCTGACTTTC. Filled out from reference TRBV7-3 and TRBJ2-6, the complete variable domain reads GAGVSQTPSNKVTEKGKYVELRCDPISGHTALYWYRQSLGQGPEFLIYFQGTGAADDSGLPNDRFFAVRPEGSVSTLKIQRTERGDSAVYLCASSLMWTGANVLTFGAGSRLTVL.

The J gene is TRBJ2-7, the V gene TRBV29-1; D is possibly TRBD1 or TRBD2 (5 bases each). The V end was cut by 2 bases, the J end by 4 bases, with 12 bases between. The germline V gene has CDR1 SQVTM and CDR2 ANQGSEA. This CDR3 region has 13 residues. CDR3 coding DNA: TGCAGCGTTGAATCCGGGACGGGATACGAGCAGTACTTC. As protein: CSVESGTGYEQYF.

This chain connects TRBV28 to TRBJ1-5; D gene ambiguous. This CDR3 is 17 amino acids long. V gave up 4 bases and J gave up 5 bases, with 21 bases separating them. Germline V gene data show CDR1 as MDHEN and CDR2 as SYDVKM. The CDR3 here is CASSSPRGGGPYQPQHF. CDR3 DNA sequence: TGTGCCAGCAGTTCCCCCCGGGGAGGAGGCCCCTATCAGCCCCAGCATTTT.

V and J are TRBV2 and TRBJ2-7; TRBD1 is a possible D gene (5 bases). The CDR3 length is 14 residues. The germline V gene encodes CDR1 SNHLY and CDR2 FYNNEI. Trimming left V 4 bases short and J 1 base short, with 11 bases between. The CDR3 sequence: CASSVDTGSYEQYF. The CDR3 region has the DNA TGTGCCAGCAGTGTGGACACTGGATCCTACGAGCAGTACTTC.

V usage is TRBV6-1 and J usage is TRBJ2-3, with 10 bases identical to TRBD2. J was trimmed by 1 base and V by 4 bases; bases with no gene match: 2. The CDR3 has 15 amino acids. CDR1 and CDR2 (germline): MNHNS, SASEGT. The CDR3 nucleotides are TGTGCCAGCAGTGCTAGCGGGAGAGGCACAGATACGCAGTATTTT. This gives the protein CASSASGRGTDTQYF.